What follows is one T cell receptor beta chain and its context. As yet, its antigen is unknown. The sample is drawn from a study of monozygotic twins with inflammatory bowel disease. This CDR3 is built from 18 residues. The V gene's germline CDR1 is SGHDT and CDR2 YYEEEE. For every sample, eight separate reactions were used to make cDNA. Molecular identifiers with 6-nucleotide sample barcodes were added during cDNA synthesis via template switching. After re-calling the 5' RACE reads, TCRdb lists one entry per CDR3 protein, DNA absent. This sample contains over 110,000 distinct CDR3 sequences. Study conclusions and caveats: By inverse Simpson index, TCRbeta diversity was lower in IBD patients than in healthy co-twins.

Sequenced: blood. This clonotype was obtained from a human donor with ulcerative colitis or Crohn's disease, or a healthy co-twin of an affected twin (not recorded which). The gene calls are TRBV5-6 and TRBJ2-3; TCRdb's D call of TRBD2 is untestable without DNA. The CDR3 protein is CASSLRTSGLGGGDTQYF.